Sequencing of this TCR beta chain was carried out in a study of T cells in Graves' hyperthyroidism and ophthalmopathy. The overall study: At initial diagnosis, before any treatment had begun, peripheral blood was obtained.

RNA transcripts yielded amplified TCR beta CDR3 regions. HTBI primers were used for first-round RT-PCR of the TCR CDR3. TCRdb reprocessed the multiplex PCR reads with MiXCR, giving one entry per CDR3 protein. The table shows 250,000 or so distinct CDR3 sequences, with more than 14% occurring only once. The germline V and J ends were trimmed by 4 bases and 1 base, with 13 bases remaining between them. Germline V lookup: CDR1 MGHDK, CDR2 SYGVNS. This CDR3 contains 15 residues. This chain joins TRBV25-1 and TRBJ1-1; tentative D call: TRBD1 (5 bases). The sample comprised blood. The source is a woman aged 40 to 55 with Graves' hyperthyroidism that later progressed to Graves' ophthalmopathy. The CDR3 DNA reads as TGTGCCAGCAGTGTTTTAGACAGCCCGAACACTGAAGCTTTCTTT. It specifies CASSVLDSPNTEAFF.